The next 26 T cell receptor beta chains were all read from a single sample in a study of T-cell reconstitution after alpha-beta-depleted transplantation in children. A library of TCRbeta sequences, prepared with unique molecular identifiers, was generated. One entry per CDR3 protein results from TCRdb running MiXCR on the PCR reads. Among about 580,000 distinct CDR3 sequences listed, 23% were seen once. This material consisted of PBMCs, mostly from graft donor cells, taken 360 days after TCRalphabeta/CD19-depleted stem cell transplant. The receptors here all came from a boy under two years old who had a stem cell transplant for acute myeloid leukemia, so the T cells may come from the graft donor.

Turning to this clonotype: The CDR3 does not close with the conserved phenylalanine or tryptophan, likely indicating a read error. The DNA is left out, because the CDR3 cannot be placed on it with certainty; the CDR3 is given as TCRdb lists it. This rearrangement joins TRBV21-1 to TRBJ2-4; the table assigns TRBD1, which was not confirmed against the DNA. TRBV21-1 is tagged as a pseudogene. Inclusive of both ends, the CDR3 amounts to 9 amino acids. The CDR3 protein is CGRAGGGHL.

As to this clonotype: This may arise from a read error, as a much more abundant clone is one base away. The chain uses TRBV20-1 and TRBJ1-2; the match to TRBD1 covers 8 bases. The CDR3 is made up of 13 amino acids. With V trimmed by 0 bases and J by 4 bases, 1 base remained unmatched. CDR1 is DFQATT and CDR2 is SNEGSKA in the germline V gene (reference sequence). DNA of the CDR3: TGCAGTGCTAGAGACACAGGGGGCTATGGCTACACCTTC. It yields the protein CSARDTGGYGYTF.

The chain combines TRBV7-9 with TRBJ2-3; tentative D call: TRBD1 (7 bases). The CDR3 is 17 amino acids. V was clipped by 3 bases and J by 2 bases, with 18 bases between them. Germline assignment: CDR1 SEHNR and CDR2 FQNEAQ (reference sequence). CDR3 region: CASSFPEGAQFTDTQYF. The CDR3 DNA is TGTGCCAGCAGCTTCCCGGAGGGGGCGCAGTTCACAGATACGCAGTATTTT.

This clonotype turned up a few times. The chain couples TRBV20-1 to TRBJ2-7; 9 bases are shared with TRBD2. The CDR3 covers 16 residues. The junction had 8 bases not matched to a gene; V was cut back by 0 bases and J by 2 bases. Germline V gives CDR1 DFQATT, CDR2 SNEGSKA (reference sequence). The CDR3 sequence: CSAREFTAGGAYEQYV. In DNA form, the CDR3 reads TGCAGTGCTAGAGAGTTCACAGCGGGGGGCGCCTACGAGCAGTACGTC.

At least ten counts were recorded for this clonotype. The CDR3 here is CASSAQGFDGGGFDTQYF. The CDR3 bases are TGTGCCAGCAGTGCACAGGGATTTGATGGCGGGGGCTTTGATACGCAGTATTTT. The chain is built from TRBV6-1 and TRBJ2-3; D is possibly TRBD2 (7 bases). V lost 4 bases, J lost 6 bases, and 26 bases lay in between. This CDR3 has 18 residues. The germline V gene encodes CDR1 MNHNS and CDR2 SASEGT.

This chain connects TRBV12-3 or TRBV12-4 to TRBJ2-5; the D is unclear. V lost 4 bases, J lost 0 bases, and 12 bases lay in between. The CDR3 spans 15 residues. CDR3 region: CASSSSPWYQETQYF. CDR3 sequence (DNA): TGTGCCAGCAGTTCGTCCCCTTGGTACCAAGAGACCCAGTACTTC.

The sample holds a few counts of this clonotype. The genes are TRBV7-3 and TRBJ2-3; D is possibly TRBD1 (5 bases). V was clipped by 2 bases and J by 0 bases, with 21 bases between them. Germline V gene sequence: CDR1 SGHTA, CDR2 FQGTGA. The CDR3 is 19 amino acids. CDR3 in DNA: TGTGCCAGCAGCTTAGGGGCAAGCCCGTTTTCCTCTAGCACAGATACGCAGTATTTT. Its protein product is CASSLGASPFSSSTDTQYF.

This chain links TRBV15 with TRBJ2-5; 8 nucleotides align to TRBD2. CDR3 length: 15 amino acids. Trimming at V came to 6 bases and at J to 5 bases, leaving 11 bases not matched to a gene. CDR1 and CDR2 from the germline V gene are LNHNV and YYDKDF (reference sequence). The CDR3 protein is CATRDLAGTWETQYF. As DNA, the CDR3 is TGTGCCACCAGGGACCTAGCGGGCACGTGGGAGACCCAGTACTTC. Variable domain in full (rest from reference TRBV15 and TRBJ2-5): DAMVIQNPRYQVTQFGKPVTLSCSQTLNHNVMYWYQQKSSQAPKLLFHYYDKDFNNEADTPDNFQSRRPNTSFCFLDIRSPGLGDTAMYLCATRDLAGTWETQYFGPGTRLLVL.

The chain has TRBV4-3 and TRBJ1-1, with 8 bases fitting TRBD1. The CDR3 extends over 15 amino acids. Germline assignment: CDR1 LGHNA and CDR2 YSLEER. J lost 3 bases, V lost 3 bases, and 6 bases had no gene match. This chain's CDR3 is CASSHRHRGDTEAFF. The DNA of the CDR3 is TGCGCCAGCAGCCATCGCCACAGGGGGGACACTGAAGCTTTCTTT.

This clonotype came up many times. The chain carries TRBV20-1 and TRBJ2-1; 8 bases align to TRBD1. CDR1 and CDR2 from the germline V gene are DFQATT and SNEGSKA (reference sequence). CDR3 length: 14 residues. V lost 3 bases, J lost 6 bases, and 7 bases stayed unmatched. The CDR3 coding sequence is TGCAGTGCTAGCTCCAGGGGGCTAGGCAATGAGCAGTTCTTC. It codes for CSASSRGLGNEQFF.

The CDR3: CASNKGLAGNEQFF. CDR3 in DNA: TGTGCCAGTAATAAGGGACTAGCTGGTAATGAGCAGTTCTTC. The chain combines TRBV19 with TRBJ2-1; 9 positions agree with TRBD2. V was clipped by 7 bases and J by 7 bases; unmatched bases: 8. The germline V gene encodes CDR1 LNHDA and CDR2 SQIVND (reference sequence). This CDR3 contains 14 residues.

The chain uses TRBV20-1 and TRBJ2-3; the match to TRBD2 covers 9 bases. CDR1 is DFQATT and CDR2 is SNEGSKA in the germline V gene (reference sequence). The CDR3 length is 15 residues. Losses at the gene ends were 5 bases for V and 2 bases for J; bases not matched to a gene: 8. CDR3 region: CSAQEGLAFTDTQYF. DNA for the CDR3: TGCAGTGCTCAAGAGGGACTAGCCTTCACAGATACGCAGTATTTT.

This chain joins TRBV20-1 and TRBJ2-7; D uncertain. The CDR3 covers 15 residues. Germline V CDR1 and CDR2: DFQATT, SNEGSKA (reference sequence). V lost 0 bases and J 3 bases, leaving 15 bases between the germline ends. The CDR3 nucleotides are TGCAGTGCTAGAGATGGAGACAAAGCCGTCTACGAGCAGTACTTC. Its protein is CSARDGDKAVYEQYF.

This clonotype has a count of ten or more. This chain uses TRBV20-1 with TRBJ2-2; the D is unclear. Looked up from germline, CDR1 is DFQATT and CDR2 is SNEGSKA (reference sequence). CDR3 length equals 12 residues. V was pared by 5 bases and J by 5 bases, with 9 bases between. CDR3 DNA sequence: TGCAGTGCTCCGGATCAAACCGGGGAGCTGTTTTTT. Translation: CSAPDQTGELFF.

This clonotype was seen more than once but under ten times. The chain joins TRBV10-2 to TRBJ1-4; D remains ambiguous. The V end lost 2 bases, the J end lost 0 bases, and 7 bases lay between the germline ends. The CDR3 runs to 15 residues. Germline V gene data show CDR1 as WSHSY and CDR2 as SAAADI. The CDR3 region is CASSEVPATNEKLFF. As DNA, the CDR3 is TGCGCCAGCAGTGAGGTCCCTGCAACTAATGAAAAACTGTTTTTT.

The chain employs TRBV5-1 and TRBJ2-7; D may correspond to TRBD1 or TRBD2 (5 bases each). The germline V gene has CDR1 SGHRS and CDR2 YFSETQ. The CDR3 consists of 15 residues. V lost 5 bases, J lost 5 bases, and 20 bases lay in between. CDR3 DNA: TGCGCCAGCAGTCGTTTAGGGGACGTCCCCCACGAGCAGTACTTC. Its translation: CASSRLGDVPHEQYF.

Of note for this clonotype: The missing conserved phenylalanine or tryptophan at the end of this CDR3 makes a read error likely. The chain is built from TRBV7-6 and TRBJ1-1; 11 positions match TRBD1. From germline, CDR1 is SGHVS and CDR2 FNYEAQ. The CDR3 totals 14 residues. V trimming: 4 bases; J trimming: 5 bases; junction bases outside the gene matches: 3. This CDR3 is CASSSGQGATEAFL. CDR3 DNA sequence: TGTGCCAGCAGCTCAGGACAGGGGGCGACTGAAGCTTTCCTT.

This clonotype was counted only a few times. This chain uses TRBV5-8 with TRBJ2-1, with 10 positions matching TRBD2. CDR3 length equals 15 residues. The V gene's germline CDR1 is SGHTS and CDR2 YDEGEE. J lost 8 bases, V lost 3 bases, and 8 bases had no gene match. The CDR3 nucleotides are TGTGCCAGCAGCTCCGGACTAGCGGCCATGTATGAGCAGTTCTTC. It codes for CASSSGLAAMYEQFF.

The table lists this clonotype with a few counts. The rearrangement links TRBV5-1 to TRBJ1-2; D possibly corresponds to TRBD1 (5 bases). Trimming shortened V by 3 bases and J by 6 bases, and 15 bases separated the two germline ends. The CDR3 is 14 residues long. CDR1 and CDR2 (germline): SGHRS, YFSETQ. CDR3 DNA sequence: TGCGCCAGCAGCTCGCAGGGAGCGGCAGATGGCTACACCTTC. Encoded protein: CASSSQGAADGYTF.

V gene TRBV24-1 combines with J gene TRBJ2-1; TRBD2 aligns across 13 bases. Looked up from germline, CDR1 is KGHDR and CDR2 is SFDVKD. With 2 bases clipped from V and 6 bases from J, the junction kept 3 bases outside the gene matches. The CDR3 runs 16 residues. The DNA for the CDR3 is TGTGCCACCAGTGATTCCCGGACTAGCGGGGGCAATGAGCAGTTCTTC. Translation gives CATSDSRTSGGNEQFF.

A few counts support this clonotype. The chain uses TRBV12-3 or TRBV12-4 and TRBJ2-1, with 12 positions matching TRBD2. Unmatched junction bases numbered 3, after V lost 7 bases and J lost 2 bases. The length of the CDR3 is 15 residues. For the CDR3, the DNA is TGTGCCAGCACTCTAGCGGGGGGGGCCTACAATGAGCAGTTCTTC. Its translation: CASTLAGGAYNEQFF.

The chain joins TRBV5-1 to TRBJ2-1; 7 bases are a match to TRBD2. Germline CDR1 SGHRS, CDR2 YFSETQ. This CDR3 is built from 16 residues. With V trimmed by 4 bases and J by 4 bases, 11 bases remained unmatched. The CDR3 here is CASSPPGSAGYNEQFF. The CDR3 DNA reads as TGCGCCAGCAGCCCGCCGGGGTCAGCGGGGTACAATGAGCAGTTCTTC.

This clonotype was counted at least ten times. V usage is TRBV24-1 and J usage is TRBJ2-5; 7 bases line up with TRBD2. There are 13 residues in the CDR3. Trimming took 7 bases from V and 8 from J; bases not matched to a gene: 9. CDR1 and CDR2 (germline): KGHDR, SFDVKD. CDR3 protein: CATSGLAEYTQYF. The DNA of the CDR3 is TGTGCCACCAGCGGGCTAGCGGAGTACACCCAGTACTTC.

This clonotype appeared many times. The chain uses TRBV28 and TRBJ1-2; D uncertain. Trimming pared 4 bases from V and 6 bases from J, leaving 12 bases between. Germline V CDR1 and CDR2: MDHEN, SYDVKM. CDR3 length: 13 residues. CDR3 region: CASSSVRYNGYTF. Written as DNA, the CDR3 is TGTGCCAGCAGTTCGGTCCGGTATAATGGCTACACCTTC.

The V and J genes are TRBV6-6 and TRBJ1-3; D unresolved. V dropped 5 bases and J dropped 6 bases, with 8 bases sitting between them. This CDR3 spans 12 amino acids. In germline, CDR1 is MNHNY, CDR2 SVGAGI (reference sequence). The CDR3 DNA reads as TGTGCCAGCAGTCCCCTACCAAACACCATATATTTT. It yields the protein CASSPLPNTIYF.

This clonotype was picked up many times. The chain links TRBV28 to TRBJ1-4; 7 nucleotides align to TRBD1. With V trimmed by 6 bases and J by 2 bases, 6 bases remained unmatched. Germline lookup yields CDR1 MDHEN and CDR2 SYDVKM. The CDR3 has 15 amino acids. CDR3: CASSIGQVTNEKLFF. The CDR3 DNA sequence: TGTGCCAGCAGCATTGGACAGGTTACTAATGAAAAACTGTTTTTT.